These 20 T cell receptor beta chains originate from one sample sequenced in a study of blood T cell repertoires in COVID-19. Using immunoSEQ multiplex PCR, the repertoire was profiled, and TCRdb retains in-frame clones only, with some absent. The data show around 71,000 clones, 65% to 80% seen once. The sequenced sample consisted of peripheral blood. The receptor source for this set is a woman aged 80 or over with active or convalescent COVID-19.

This clone was picked up one time. The chain links TRBV7-9 to TRBJ2-7; 9 nucleotides match TRBD1. CDR1 SEHNR and CDR2 FQNEAQ come from the germline V gene (reference sequence). CDR3 length: 12 residues. After removal of 5 bases from V and 13 bases from J, the junction contained 9 bases not matched to a gene. CDR3 loop: CASSPVGQGRYF. CDR3 sequence (DNA): TGTGCCAGCAGCCCAGTGGGACAGGGCCGCTACTTC.

CDR3 residues: CATSDSLPGLATDTQYF. CDR3 sequence (DNA): TGTGCCACCAGTGACTCATTACCGGGACTAGCCACAGATACGCAGTATTTT. The chain has TRBV24-1 and TRBJ2-3; 9 bases are a match to TRBD2. Trimming at V came to 4 bases and at J to 2 bases, leaving 9 bases not matched to a gene. Looked up from germline, CDR1 is KGHDR and CDR2 is SFDVKD. The CDR3 has 17 amino acids.

V and J are TRBV7-2 and TRBJ1-2; weak D call: TRBD1 (6 bases). The germline CDR1 and CDR2 sequences are SGHTA and FQGNSA. The CDR3 loop spans 14 amino acids. Trimming shortened V by 1 base and J by 6 bases, and 12 bases separated the two germline ends. The CDR3, as DNA: TGTGCCAGCAGCTTAGGGAGGCGGACAGATGGCTACACCTTC. Its protein is CASSLGRRTDGYTF.

This chain joins TRBV28 and TRBJ2-7; D not certain. V gave up 5 bases and J gave up 0 bases, with 8 bases separating them. The CDR3 has 13 amino acids. Germline CDR1 MDHEN, CDR2 SYDVKM. CDR3 sequence: CASSAGSSYEQYF. The CDR3 region has the DNA TGTGCCAGCAGTGCCGGTAGCTCCTACGAGCAGTACTTC. Full variable domain (outside the CDR3, taken from reference TRBV28 and TRBJ2-7): DVKVTQSSRYLVKRTGEKVFLECVQDMDHENMFWYRQDPGLGLRLIYFSYDVKMKEKGDIPEGYSVSREKKERFSLILESASTNQTSMYLCASSAGSSYEQYFGPGTRLTVT.

In this sample, this clone turned up once. The chain links TRBV4-1 to TRBJ2-7, with D possibly matching TRBD2 (6 bases). CDR1 is MGHRA and CDR2 is YSYEKL in the germline V gene. The CDR3 covers 15 residues. Trimming took off 3 bases at V and 0 bases at J, with 12 bases between the two ends. DNA of the CDR3: TGCGCCAGCAGCCAGCGGGACTTAGTCTCCTACGAGCAGTACTTC. Translation gives CASSQRDLVSYEQYF.

The chain joins TRBV5-1 to TRBJ2-1; 8 bases map to TRBD1. CDR1 and CDR2 (germline): SGHRS, YFSETQ. With 3 bases clipped from V and 1 base from J, the junction kept 12 bases outside the gene matches. The CDR3 covers 18 residues. The CDR3, as DNA: TGCGCCAGCAGCTACGGGACAGGTCGTTTATGGTCCTACAATGAGCAGTTCTTC. Translation gives CASSYGTGRLWSYNEQFF.

This clone was seen only a few times. The chain links TRBV7-9 to TRBJ1-2, with 7 bases fitting TRBD1. Germline CDR1 is SEHNR and CDR2 is FQNEAQ (reference sequence). V was clipped by 5 bases and J by 10 bases; unmatched bases: 13. The CDR3 consists of 14 residues. The CDR3 DNA reads as TGTGCCAGCAGCCCCTACTCCCTGACAGGGATCTACACCTTC. Translated: CASSPYSLTGIYTF.

The rearrangement links TRBV6-1 to TRBJ2-3, with 7 bases identical to TRBD1. CDR3 size: 17 residues. V lost 3 bases and J lost 5; bases outside the gene matches: 14. Germline V lookup: CDR1 MNHNS, CDR2 SASEGT. This CDR3 reads CASSDSVNRGGRDTQYF. In DNA form, the CDR3 reads TGTGCCAGCAGTGATTCTGTAAACAGGGGCGGTAGAGATACGCAGTATTTT.

V is TRBV4-1 and J is TRBJ2-5; 10 bases are shared with TRBD2. Germline CDR1 reads MGHRA; CDR2 reads YSYEKL. This CDR3 spans 15 amino acids. J was trimmed by 2 bases and V by 9 bases; bases with no gene match: 9. In DNA form, the CDR3 reads TGCGCCAGTAGACAAGCGGGGGGGAAACAAGAGACCCAGTACTTC. Protein product: CASRQAGGKQETQYF.

The chain links TRBV4-3 to TRBJ1-1; 7 bases map to TRBD1. The CDR3 totals 14 residues. From germline, CDR1 is LGHNA and CDR2 YSLEER. V shed 1 base, J shed 10 bases, and the junction held 9 bases outside the gene matches. CDR3 nucleotide sequence: TGCGCCAGCAGCCAAGTAGTAGGGGGCGGAGGAGCTTTCTTT. Translated, it gives CASSQVVGGGGAFF.

This chain connects TRBV7-3 to TRBJ2-5; perhaps TRBD1 as D (6 bases). Deletions cut 1 base from V and 5 bases from J, with 14 bases between. Germline V lookup: CDR1 SGHTA, CDR2 FQGTGA. The CDR3 length is 15 residues. CDR3 nucleotide sequence: TGTGCCAGCAGCTTAAGCCAGGGGACGGAGGAGACCCAGTACTTC. Translated, it gives CASSLSQGTEETQYF.

This chain connects TRBV7-2 to TRBJ1-6; a weak D match, TRBD1 (5 bases). The CDR3 is 15 amino acids. The germline gives CDR1 SGHTA, CDR2 FQGNSA. V was cut by 5 bases and J by 9 bases, with 17 bases left in between. Written as DNA, the CDR3 is TGTGCCAGCAGCCCGGCTCGGCAGGGCCCTTCACCCCTCCACTTT. Its translation is CASSPARQGPSPLHF.

This clone was seen a handful of times. CDR3 in amino acids: CSVATSGGNNEQFF. CDR3 sequence (DNA): TGCAGCGTCGCTACTAGCGGGGGAAACAATGAGCAGTTCTTC. The gene calls are TRBV29-1 and TRBJ2-1, with 11 nucleotides matching TRBD2. There are 14 residues in the CDR3. CDR1 is SQVTM, CDR2 ANQGSEA, per germline. The ends lost 6 bases at V and 5 bases at J; junction bases unmatched: 6.

With regard to this clone: Other DNA sequences of this sample code for an identical CDR3. The chain employs TRBV6-5 and TRBJ2-7; no firm D call. Trimming removed 7 bases at V and 2 bases at J, with 9 bases between. Germline assignment: CDR1 MNHEY and CDR2 SVGAGI. This CDR3 has 12 residues. DNA of the CDR3: TGTGCCAGCAAAGGCGGCCCCTACGAGCAGTACTTC. Encoded protein: CASKGGPYEQYF.

The V and J genes are TRBV18 and TRBJ2-3, with D uncertain. This CDR3 is built from 13 residues. Germline CDR1 KGHSH, CDR2 LQKENI. Deletions cut 6 bases from V and 6 bases from J, with 13 bases between. The CDR3 nucleotides read TGTGCCAGCTCTTCCCGAGGTGAGGATACGCAGTATTTT. It encodes CASSSRGEDTQYF.

V usage is TRBV7-2 and J usage is TRBJ1-2; TRBD1 matches 10 bases. In germline, CDR1 is SGHTA, CDR2 FQGNSA. V was pared by 3 bases and J by 8 bases, with 6 bases of the junction left unmatched. This CDR3 is 14 amino acids long. The CDR3 reads CASSFGTGETGYTF. The CDR3 DNA follows: TGTGCCAGCAGCTTTGGGACAGGGGAAACGGGCTACACCTTC. Full variable domain (missing parts from reference TRBV7-2 and TRBJ1-2): GAGVSQSPSNKVTEKGKDVELRCDPISGHTALYWYRQSLGQGLEFLIYFQGNSAPDKSGLPSDRFSAERTGGSVSTLTIQRTQQEDSAVYLCASSFGTGETGYTFGSGTRLTVV.

CDR3 loop: CASSQDSRGPYGYTF. As DNA, the CDR3 is TGCGCCAGCAGCCAAGATTCCAGGGGGCCCTATGGCTACACCTTC. The chain is built from TRBV4-3 and TRBJ1-2; 8 bases agree with TRBD1. The CDR3 has 15 residues. The V and J ends lost 0 bases and 4 bases, in that order; junction bases with no gene match: 4. From germline, CDR1 is LGHNA and CDR2 YSLEER.

This clone has just one count. This chain links TRBV28 with TRBJ1-5; TRBD1 matches 9 bases. V shed 5 bases, J shed 4 bases, and the junction held 12 bases outside the gene matches. In germline, CDR1 is MDHEN, CDR2 SYDVKM. This CDR3 region has 17 residues. Written as DNA, the CDR3 is TGTGCCAGCAGTCACGAACAGGGGGCGGGCAGGAATCAGCCCCAGCATTTT. It codes for CASSHEQGAGRNQPQHF. Variable domain in full (rest from reference TRBV28 and TRBJ1-5): DVKVTQSSRYLVKRTGEKVFLECVQDMDHENMFWYRQDPGLGLRLIYFSYDVKMKEKGDIPEGYSVSREKKERFSLILESASTNQTSMYLCASSHEQGAGRNQPQHFGDGTRLSIL.

V and J are TRBV7-9 and TRBJ1-2; D is possibly TRBD1 (6 bases). The CDR3 runs to 14 residues. Trimming removed 6 bases from V and 5 bases from J, with 16 bases in between. The germline CDR1 and CDR2 sequences are SEHNR and FQNEAQ (reference sequence). The CDR3 region is CASSHTGIGYGYTF. The CDR3 DNA sequence: TGTGCCAGCAGTCATACAGGGATCGGGTATGGCTACACCTTC.

This chain joins TRBV5-1 and TRBJ2-7; 9 bases line up with TRBD1. Germline V gene data show CDR1 as SGHRS and CDR2 as YFSETQ. The CDR3 totals 16 residues. Losses at the gene ends were 0 bases for V and 4 bases for J; bases not matched to a gene: 8. The CDR3 region has the DNA TGCGCCAGCAGCTTGGGACCGACAGGGGGTGGATACGAGCAGTACTTC. Translated, it gives CASSLGPTGGGYEQYF.